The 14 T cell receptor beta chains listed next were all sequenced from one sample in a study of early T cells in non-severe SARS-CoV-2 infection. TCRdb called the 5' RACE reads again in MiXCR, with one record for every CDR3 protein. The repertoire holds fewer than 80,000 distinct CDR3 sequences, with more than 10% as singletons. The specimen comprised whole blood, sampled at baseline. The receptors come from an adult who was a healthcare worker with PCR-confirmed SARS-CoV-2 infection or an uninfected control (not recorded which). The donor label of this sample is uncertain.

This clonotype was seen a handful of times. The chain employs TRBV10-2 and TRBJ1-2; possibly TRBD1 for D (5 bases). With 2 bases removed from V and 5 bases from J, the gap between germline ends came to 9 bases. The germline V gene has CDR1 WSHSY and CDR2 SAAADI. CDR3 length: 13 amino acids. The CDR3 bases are TGCGCCAGCAGTGAGAGGGGAAATTATGGCTACACCTTC. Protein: CASSERGNYGYTF.

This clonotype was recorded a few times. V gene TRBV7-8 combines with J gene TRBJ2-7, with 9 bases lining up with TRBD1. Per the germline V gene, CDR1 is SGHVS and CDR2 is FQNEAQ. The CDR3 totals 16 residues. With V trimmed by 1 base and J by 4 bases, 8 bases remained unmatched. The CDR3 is CASSLEIGTGLYEQYV. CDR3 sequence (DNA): TGTGCCAGCAGCTTAGAGATCGGGACAGGGTTGTACGAGCAGTACGTC.

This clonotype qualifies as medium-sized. The CDR3 DNA is TGTGCCAGCAGCTTATATAACACGGGACACTTAAACGAGCAGTACGTC. Protein: CASSLYNTGHLNEQYV. The chain recombines TRBV11-2 with TRBJ2-7, with a possible D match to TRBD1 (6 bases). Trimming took off 2 bases at V and 5 bases at J, with 19 bases between the two ends. The length of the CDR3 is 16 residues. Per germline, CDR1 SGHAT and CDR2 FQNNGV.

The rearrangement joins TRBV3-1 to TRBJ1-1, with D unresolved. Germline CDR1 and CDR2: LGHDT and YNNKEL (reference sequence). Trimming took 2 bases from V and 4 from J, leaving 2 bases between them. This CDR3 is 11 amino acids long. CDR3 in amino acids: CASSQRTEAFF. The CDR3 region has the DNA TGTGCCAGCAGCCAACGCACTGAAGCTTTCTTT.

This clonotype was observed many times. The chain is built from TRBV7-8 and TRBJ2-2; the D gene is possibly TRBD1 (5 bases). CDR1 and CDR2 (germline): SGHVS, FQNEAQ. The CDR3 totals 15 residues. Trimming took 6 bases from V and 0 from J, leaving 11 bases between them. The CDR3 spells CASRIDSSNTGELFF. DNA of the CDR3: TGTGCCAGCAGGATCGACAGTTCGAACACCGGGGAGCTGTTTTTT. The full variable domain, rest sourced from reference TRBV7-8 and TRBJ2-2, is GAGVSQSPRYKVAKRGQDVALRCDPISGHVSLFWYQQALGQGPEFLTYFQNEAQLDKSGLPSDRFFAERPEGSVSTLKIQRTQQEDSAVYLCASRIDSSNTGELFFGEGSRLTVL.

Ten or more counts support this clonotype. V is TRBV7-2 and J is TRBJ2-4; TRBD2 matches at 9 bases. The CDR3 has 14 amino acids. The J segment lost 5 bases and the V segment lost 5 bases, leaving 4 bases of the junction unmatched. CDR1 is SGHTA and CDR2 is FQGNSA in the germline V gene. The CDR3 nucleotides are TGTGCCAGCAGCCCCGGACTAGCGCAAAACATTCAGTACTTC. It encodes CASSPGLAQNIQYF. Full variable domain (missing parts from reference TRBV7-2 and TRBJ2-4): GAGVSQSPSNKVTEKGKDVELRCDPISGHTALYWYRQSLGQGLEFLIYFQGNSAPDKSGLPSDRFSAERTGGSVSTLTIQRTQQEDSAVYLCASSPGLAQNIQYFGAGTRLSVL.

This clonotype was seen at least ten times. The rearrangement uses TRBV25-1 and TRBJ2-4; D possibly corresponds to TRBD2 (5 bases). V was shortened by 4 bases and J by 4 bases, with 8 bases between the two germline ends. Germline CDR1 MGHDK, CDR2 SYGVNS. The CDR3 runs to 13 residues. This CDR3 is CASSGSGKNIQYF. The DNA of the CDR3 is TGTGCCAGCAGTGGGAGCGGTAAAAACATTCAGTACTTC. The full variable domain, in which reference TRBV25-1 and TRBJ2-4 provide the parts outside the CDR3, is EADIYQTPRYLVIGTGKKITLECSQTMGHDKMYWYQQDPGMELHLIHYSYGVNSTEKGDLSSESTVSRIRTEHFPLTLESARPSHTSQYLCASSGSGKNIQYFGAGTRLSVL.

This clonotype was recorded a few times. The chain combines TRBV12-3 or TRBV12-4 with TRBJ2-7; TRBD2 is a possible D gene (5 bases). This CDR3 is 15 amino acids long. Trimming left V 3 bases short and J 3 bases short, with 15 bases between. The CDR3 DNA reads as TGTGCCAGCAGTTTCGAGGGAGTCCGGGGCTACGAGCAGTACGTC. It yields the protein CASSFEGVRGYEQYV.

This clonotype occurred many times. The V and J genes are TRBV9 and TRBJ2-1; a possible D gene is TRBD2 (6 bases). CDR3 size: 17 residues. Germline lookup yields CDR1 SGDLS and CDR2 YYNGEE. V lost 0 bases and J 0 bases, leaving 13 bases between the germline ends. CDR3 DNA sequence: TGTGCCAGCAGCGTAGGGGACTCCTCGAGCTCCTACAATGAGCAGTTCTTC. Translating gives CASSVGDSSSSYNEQFF.

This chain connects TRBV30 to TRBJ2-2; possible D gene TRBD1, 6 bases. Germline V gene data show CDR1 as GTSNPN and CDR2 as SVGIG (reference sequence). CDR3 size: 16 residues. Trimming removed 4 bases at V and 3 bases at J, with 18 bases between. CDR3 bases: TGTGCCTGGACAGGCCTGACAGGTCCCGACACCGGGGAGCTGTTTTTT. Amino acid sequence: CAWTGLTGPDTGELFF. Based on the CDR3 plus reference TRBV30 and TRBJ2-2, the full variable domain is SQTIHQWPATLVQPVGSPLSLECTVEGTSNPNLYWYRQAAGRGLQLLFYSVGIGQISSEVPQNLSASRPQDRQFILSSKKLLLSDSGFYLCAWTGLTGPDTGELFFGEGSRLTVL.

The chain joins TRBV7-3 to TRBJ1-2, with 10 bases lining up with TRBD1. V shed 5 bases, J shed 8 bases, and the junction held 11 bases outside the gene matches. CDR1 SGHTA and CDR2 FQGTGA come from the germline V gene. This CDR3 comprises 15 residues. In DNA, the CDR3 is TGTGCCAGCAGCGCTATTCCCGGGACAGGGGTAGGCTACACCTTC. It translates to CASSAIPGTGVGYTF.

The CDR3 nucleotides read TGTGCCAGCAGTTTTTCAAGGGGGCCAATTTATGGCTACACCTTC. Residues: CASSFSRGPIYGYTF. The chain recombines TRBV12-3 or TRBV12-4 with TRBJ1-2, with 7 bases identical to TRBD1. The CDR3 is made up of 15 amino acids. V dropped 3 bases and J dropped 5; count of bases not matched to a gene: 9.

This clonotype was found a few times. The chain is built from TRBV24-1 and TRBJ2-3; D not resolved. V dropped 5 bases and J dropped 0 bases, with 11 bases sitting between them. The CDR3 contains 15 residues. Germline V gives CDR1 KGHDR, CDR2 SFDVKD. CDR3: CATSGSPPSTDTQYF. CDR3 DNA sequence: TGTGCCACCAGTGGTTCACCTCCTAGCACAGATACGCAGTATTTT.

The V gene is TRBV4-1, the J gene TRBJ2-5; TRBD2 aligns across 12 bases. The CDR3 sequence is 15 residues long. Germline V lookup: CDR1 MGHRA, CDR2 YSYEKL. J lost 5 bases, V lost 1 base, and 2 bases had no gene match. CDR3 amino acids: CASSQGGLAGETQYF. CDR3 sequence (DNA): TGCGCCAGCAGCCAAGGAGGACTAGCGGGGGAGACCCAGTACTTC.